The 5 T cell receptor beta chains reported below all come from one sample, sequenced in a study of shared clonotypes between healthy human individuals. Using immunoSEQ multiplex PCR, the repertoire was profiled, and TCRdb retains in-frame clones only, with some absent. The sample consists of 1.4 million to 1.5 million clones, approximately 97% of them appearing once. The sequencing input was naive CD4+ T cells sorted from blood. Sample subset: CD45RA+ positively selected. Source of these receptors: a man aged 30 to 45 in good health.

On this clone itself: The same CDR3 is also encoded by other DNA sequences in this sample. CDR3 in DNA: TGTGCCAGCAGCTTAGCGGGAGGTTACAATGAGCAGTTCTTC. It is translated as CASSLAGGYNEQFF. The V and J genes are TRBV7-3 and TRBJ2-1; 8 nucleotides line up with TRBD2. Germline V gives CDR1 SGHTA, CDR2 FQGTGA. The CDR3 runs 14 residues. Unmatched junction bases numbered 1, after V lost 2 bases and J lost 4 bases.

This chain links TRBV7-2 with TRBJ2-1, with D possibly called TRBD1 or TRBD2 (5 bases each). CDR1 SGHTA and CDR2 FQGNSA come from the germline V gene. The CDR3 totals 14 residues. V was cut by 3 bases and J by 6 bases, with 12 bases left in between. In nucleotides, the CDR3 is TGTGCCAGCAGCTTTACCGGGACGGGCAATGAGCAGTTCTTC. This encodes CASSFTGTGNEQFF.

This clone was seen just once. This chain joins TRBV27 and TRBJ2-7, with TRBD2 identical over 9 bases. Germline V CDR1 and CDR2: MNHEY, SMNVEV (reference sequence). V lost 3 bases to trimming and J lost 3 bases; unmatched junction nucleotides: 3. This CDR3 region has 14 residues. DNA for the CDR3: TGTGCCAGCAGTTTGATTAGCGGGAGCTACGAGCAGTACTTC. Translated: CASSLISGSYEQYF.

The chain combines TRBV15 with TRBJ1-1; no reliable D call. V was trimmed by 0 bases and J by 7 bases, leaving 12 bases between them. The CDR3 is 14 residues long. Germline CDR1 is LNHNV and CDR2 is YYDKDF (reference sequence). CDR3 nucleotides: TGTGCCACCAGCAGAGAAGTGGTGGGCGGTGAAGCTTTCTTT. This encodes CATSREVVGGEAFF.

This clone has a single count. The genes are TRBV30 and TRBJ2-7; weak D call: TRBD1 (7 bases). Trimming cost V 1 base and J 6 bases, with 16 bases left between them. Germline V CDR1 and CDR2: GTSNPN, SVGIG (reference sequence). CDR3 size: 14 residues. The CDR3 bases are TGTGCCTGGAGTGCTAGGGGGCGGAGGGGCGAGCAGTACTTC. Its protein product is CAWSARGRRGEQYF. Variable domain in full (rest from reference TRBV30 and TRBJ2-7): SQTIHQWPATLVQPVGSPLSLECTVEGTSNPNLYWYRQAAGRGLQLLFYSVGIGQISSEVPQNLSASRPQDRQFILSSKKLLLSDSGFYLCAWSARGRRGEQYFGPGTRLTVT.